This T cell receptor beta chain came from a study of blood T cell repertoires in COVID-19. Whole-study context: Acute-phase and convalescent COVID-19 samples originated in the United States, Italy and Spain. T cells, B-cell-depleted T cells, or PBMCs supplied cDNA or gDNA.

Trimming removed 7 bases from V and 0 bases from J; junction bases left unmatched: 3. The CDR3 is 15 residues long. Germline V gene lookup returns CDR1 MNHEY and CDR2 SVGAGI. Original processing notes: Estimates of nucleated cell counts were drawn from the amplification of reference gene primers. Profiled with immunoSEQ multiplex PCR; TCRdb holds only in-frame clones, not every one. V, J and clone size reflect that table, while D and trimming were determined from the DNA. This sample carries roughly 200,000 clones, around 80% of them seen once, and the ten largest clones take about 3%. The J gene is TRBJ2-1, the V gene TRBV6-5; TRBD1 aligns across 10 bases. The sample was peripheral blood. The clonotype comes from a woman of 80 years or more with active or convalescent COVID-19. The CDR3 nucleotides read TGTGCCAGCACGAGACAGGGGGCCTCCTACAATGAGCAGTTCTTC. Its protein is CASTRQGASYNEQFF.